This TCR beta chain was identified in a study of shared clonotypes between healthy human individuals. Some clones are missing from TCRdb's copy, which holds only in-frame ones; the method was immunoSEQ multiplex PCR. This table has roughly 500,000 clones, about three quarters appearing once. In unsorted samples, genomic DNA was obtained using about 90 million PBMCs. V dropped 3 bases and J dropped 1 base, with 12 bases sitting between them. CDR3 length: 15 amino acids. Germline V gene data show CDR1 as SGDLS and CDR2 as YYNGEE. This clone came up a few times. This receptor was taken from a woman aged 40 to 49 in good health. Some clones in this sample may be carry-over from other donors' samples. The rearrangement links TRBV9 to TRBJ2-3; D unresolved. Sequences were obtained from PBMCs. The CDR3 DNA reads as TGTGCCAGCAGCGGTCAACCCCCCCGCACAGATACGCAGTATTTT. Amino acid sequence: CASSGQPPRTDTQYF.